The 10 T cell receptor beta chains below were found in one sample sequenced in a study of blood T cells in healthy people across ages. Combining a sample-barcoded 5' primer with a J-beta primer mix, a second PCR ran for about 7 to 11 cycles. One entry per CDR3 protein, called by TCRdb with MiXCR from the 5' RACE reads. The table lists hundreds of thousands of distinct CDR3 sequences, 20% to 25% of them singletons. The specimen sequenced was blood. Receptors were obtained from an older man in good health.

DNA for the CDR3: TGTGCCAGCAGTCCCTCTCTAGGGGCAACTAATGAAAAACTGTTTTTT. This encodes CASSPSLGATNEKLFF. The rearrangement uses TRBV7-2 and TRBJ1-4; tentative D call: TRBD1 (5 bases). Germline assignment: CDR1 SGHTA and CDR2 FQGNSA. The CDR3 is 16 residues long. V lost 6 bases and J lost 0, with 14 bases in between.

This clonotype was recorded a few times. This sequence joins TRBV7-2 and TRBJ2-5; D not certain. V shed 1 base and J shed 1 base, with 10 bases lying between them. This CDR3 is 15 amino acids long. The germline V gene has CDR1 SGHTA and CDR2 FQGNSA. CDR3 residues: CASSLVPNLQETQYF. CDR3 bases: TGTGCCAGCAGCTTAGTCCCAAACCTCCAAGAGACCCAGTACTTC.

The CDR3, as DNA: TGTGCCAGCTCACCTACGGTACAGTCCTCAAAGGCAGATACGCAGTATTTT. Protein: CASSPTVQSSKADTQYF. The rearrangement joins TRBV18 to TRBJ2-3; no firm D call. Trimming cost V 3 bases and J 4 bases, with 20 bases left between them. CDR1 is KGHSH, CDR2 LQKENI, per germline. This CDR3 is built from 17 residues.

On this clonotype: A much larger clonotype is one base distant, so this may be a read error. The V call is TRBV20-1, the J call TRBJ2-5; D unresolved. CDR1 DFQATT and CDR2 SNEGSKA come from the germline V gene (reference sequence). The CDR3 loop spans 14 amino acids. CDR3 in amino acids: CSARVPSRSSEQSF. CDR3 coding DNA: TGCAGTGCTAGAGTCCCCTCACGCTCGAGTGAGCAGTCCTTC.

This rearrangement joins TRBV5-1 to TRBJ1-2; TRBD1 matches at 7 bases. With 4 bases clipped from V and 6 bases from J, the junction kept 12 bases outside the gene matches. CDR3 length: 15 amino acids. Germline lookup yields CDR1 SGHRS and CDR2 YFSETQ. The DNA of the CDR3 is TGCGCCAGCAGCACCTTAACAGGGGCGGTGGATGGCTACACCTTC. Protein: CASSTLTGAVDGYTF.

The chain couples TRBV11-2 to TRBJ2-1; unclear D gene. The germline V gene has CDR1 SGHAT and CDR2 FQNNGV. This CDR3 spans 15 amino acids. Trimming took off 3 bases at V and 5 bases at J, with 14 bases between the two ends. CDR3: CASSFGVARNNEQFF. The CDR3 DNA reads TGTGCCAGCAGCTTCGGAGTAGCCCGGAACAATGAGCAGTTCTTC.

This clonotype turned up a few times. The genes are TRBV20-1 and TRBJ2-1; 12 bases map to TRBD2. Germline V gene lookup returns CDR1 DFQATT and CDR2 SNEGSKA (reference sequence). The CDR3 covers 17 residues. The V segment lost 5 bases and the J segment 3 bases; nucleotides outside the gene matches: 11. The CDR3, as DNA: TGCAGTGCTGCCTCTGGGACTAGCGGGCCAAGCTACAATGAGCAGTTCTTC. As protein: CSAASGTSGPSYNEQFF.

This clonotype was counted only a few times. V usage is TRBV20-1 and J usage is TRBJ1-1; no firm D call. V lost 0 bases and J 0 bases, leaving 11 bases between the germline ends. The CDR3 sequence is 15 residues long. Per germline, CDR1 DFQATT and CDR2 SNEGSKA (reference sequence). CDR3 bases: TGCAGTGCTAGAGATCTCGGCTGGTTGAACACTGAAGCTTTCTTT. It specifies CSARDLGWLNTEAFF.

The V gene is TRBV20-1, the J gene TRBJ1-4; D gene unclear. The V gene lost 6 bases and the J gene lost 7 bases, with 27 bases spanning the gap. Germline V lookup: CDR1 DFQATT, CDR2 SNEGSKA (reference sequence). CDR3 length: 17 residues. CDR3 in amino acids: CSARFPGRRKEGEKLFF. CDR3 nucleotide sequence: TGCAGTGCCAGATTTCCCGGGAGACGGAAGGAGGGTGAAAAACTGTTTTTT.

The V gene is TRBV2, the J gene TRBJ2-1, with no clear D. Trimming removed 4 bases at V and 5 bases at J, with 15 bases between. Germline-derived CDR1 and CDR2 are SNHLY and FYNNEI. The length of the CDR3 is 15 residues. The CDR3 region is CASSALRSTNNEQFF. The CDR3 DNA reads TGTGCCAGCAGTGCGTTAAGAAGTACCAACAATGAGCAGTTCTTC. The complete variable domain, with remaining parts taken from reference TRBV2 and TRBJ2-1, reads EPEVTQTPSHQVTQMGQEVILRCVPISNHLYFYWYRQILGQKVEFLVSFYNNEISEKSEIFDDQFSVERPDGSNFTLKIRSTKLEDSAMYFCASSALRSTNNEQFFGPGTRLTVL.